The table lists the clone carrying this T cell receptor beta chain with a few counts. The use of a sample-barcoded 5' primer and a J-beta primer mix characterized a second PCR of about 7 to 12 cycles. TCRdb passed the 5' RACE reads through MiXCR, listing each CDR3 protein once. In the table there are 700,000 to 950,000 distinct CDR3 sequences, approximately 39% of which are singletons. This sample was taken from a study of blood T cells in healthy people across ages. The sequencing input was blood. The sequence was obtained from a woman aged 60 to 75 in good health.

CDR3 nucleotides: TGTGCCAGCGCCCTAGGGGCAGGGAAAGAAAAACTGTTTTTT. Its protein is CASALGAGKEKLFF. The chain couples TRBV2 to TRBJ1-4; D may be TRBD1 (5 bases). Germline V gives CDR1 SNHLY, CDR2 FYNNEI. The CDR3 loop spans 14 amino acids. V was shortened by 8 bases and J by 8 bases, with 18 bases between the two germline ends.